Presented here are 4 T cell receptor beta chains from one specimen sequenced in a study of PD-1 blockade in mismatch repair-deficient tumors. The assay was immunoSEQ multiplex PCR, and TCRdb's table has in-frame clones only and misses some. The sample has tens of thousands of clones; approximately 84% are singletons. Here the sequenced sample was peripheral blood, taken 12 weeks after starting pembrolizumab. Receptor source: an adult with mismatch repair-deficient cancer.

This clone was recorded only once. The V and J genes are TRBV7-9 and TRBJ1-4; no clear D. CDR1 and CDR2 from the germline V gene are SEHNR and FQNEAQ (reference sequence). Trimming removed 1 base from V and 6 bases from J, with 6 bases in between. The CDR3 has 13 residues. The CDR3 sequence is CASSLGADEKLFF. As DNA, the CDR3 is TGTGCCAGCAGCTTAGGCGCGGATGAAAAACTGTTTTTT.

This clone was observed a handful of times. Germline and junction disagree at one end, which may indicate a read error. The chain recombines TRBV6-5 with TRBJ2-7, with D unresolved. Germline CDR1 and CDR2: MNHEY and SVGAGI. The CDR3 is 11 amino acids. DNA for the CDR3: TGTGCCAGCAGTAACTCCTACGAGCAGTACTTC. Translation: CASSNSYEQYF.

The V gene is TRBV7-8, the J gene TRBJ2-7, with 12 bases fitting TRBD2. With 4 bases clipped from V and 3 bases from J, the junction kept 7 bases outside the gene matches. CDR3 length: 16 residues. CDR1 and CDR2 (germline): SGHVS, FQNEAQ. The CDR3 sequence: CASSSKSTSGGYEQYF. CDR3 sequence (DNA): TGTGCCAGCAGCTCGAAATCGACTAGCGGGGGCTACGAGCAGTACTTC.

The CDR3 DNA is TGTGCCAGCAGCACCAGGGGAGGCGGGGAGCTGTTTTTT. It codes for CASSTRGGGELFF. The chain recombines TRBV6-1 with TRBJ2-2; D possibly uses TRBD1 or TRBD2 (6 bases each). V shed 6 bases and J shed 7 bases, with 12 bases lying between them. The CDR3 loop spans 13 amino acids. The germline V gene has CDR1 MNHNS and CDR2 SASEGT.